This T cell receptor (beta chain) appears in the sequencing data of a study of graft-versus-host responses after intestinal transplantation. About the research overall: Multivisceral, liver-intestinal, or isolated intestinal transplants were given to recipients.

Germline assignment: CDR1 SGHNT and CDR2 YYREEE (reference sequence). V dropped 4 bases and J dropped 9 bases, with 8 bases sitting between them. This CDR3 spans 11 amino acids. Details on this clone: Its antigen is not identified.

Whole-study findings and limits: Investigators detected GvH clones in recipient marrow, with some emerging earlier in ileum or blood. In patients with graft-donor T cell macrochimerism, allograft graft-versus-host to host-versus-graft clonal ratios were high.

Generated by immunoSEQ multiplex PCR, the TCRdb table keeps only in-frame clones and is missing some. The sample lists 73,000 or so clones, almost 90% occurring once. The TCR comes from a human donor who was the organ donor for an intestinal transplant. The chain links TRBV5-4 to TRBJ2-1, with D unclear. The sequencing used unstimulated CD8+ T cells sorted from spleen or lymph node cells, collected before transplant. The CDR3, as DNA: TGTGCCAGCAGCCTCGGTAGTGAGCAGTTCTTC. Translated: CASSLGSEQFF. Together with reference TRBV5-4 and TRBJ2-1, the CDR3 gives the full variable domain: ETGVTQSPTHLIKTRGQQVTLRCSSQSGHNTVSWYQQALGQGPQFIFQYYREEENGRGNFPPRFSGLQFPNYSSELNVNALELDDSALYLCASSLGSEQFFGPGTRLTVL.